This TCR beta chain was retrieved from a study of blood T cell repertoires in COVID-19. This clone was detected only once. Repertoires were generated with immunoSEQ multiplex PCR, while TCRdb's copy carries only in-frame clones and drops some. The table has hundreds of thousands of clones, around 88% seen once; the top ten hold approximately 4.5%. The V gene end was trimmed by 6 bases and the J gene end by 1 base; junction bases not matched to a gene: 1. Germline-derived CDR1 and CDR2 are SNHLY and FYNNEI. CDR3 length equals 15 residues. The sequence was obtained from a woman aged 25 to 45 with acute or convalescent COVID-19. The rearrangement links TRBV2 to TRBJ2-3; 13 bases are shared with TRBD2. The sequenced sample was peripheral blood. DNA of the CDR3: TGTGCCAGCAGACTAGCGGGGGGGGGCACAGATACGCAGTATTTT. Translated, it gives CASRLAGGGTDTQYF.